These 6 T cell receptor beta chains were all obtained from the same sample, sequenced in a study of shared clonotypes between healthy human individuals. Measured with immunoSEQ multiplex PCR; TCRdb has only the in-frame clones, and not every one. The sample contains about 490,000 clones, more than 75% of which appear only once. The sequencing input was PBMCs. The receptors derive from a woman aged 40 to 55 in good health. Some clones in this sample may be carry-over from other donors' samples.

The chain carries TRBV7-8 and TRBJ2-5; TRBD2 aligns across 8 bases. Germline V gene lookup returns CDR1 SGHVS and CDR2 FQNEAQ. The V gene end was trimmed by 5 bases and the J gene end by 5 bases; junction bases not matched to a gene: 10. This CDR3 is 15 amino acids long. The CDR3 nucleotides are TGTGCCAGCAGCGGGGGACTAGGCGATTGGGAGACCCAGTACTTC. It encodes CASSGGLGDWETQYF.

The CDR3 region is CASSLNPATSGSTDTQYF. The DNA of the CDR3 is TGTGCCAGCTCACTAAATCCTGCGACTAGCGGAAGCACAGATACGCAGTATTTT. The chain carries TRBV18 and TRBJ2-3, with TRBD2 matching 9 bases. V trimming: 4 bases; J trimming: 0 bases; junction bases outside the gene matches: 11. This CDR3 region has 18 residues. Germline V gene data show CDR1 as KGHSH and CDR2 as LQKENI.

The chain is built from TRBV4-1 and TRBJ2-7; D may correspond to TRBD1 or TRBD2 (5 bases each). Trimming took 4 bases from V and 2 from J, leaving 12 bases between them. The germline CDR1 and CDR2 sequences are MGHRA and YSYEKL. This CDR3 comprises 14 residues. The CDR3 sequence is CASSPGTVTYEQYF. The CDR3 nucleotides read TGCGCCAGCAGCCCCGGGACGGTGACCTACGAGCAGTACTTC.

The CDR3 nucleotides read TGCGCCAGCAGCTCCGGACAGGGTCCCTACGAGCAGTACTTC. This gives the protein CASSSGQGPYEQYF. The genes are TRBV5-1 and TRBJ2-7; TRBD1 aligns across 8 bases. The CDR3 extends over 14 amino acids. The germline gives CDR1 SGHRS, CDR2 YFSETQ. Trimming at V came to 3 bases and at J to 2 bases, leaving 4 bases not matched to a gene.

DNA for the CDR3: TGTGCCAGCAGGCTGACAGGGGTGAATGAGCAGTTCTTC. This translates into CASRLTGVNEQFF. The chain links TRBV6-5 to TRBJ2-1; the match to TRBD1 covers 8 bases. Germline V CDR1 and CDR2: MNHEY, SVGAGI. The CDR3 is made up of 13 amino acids. V trimming: 6 bases; J trimming: 7 bases; junction bases outside the gene matches: 5.

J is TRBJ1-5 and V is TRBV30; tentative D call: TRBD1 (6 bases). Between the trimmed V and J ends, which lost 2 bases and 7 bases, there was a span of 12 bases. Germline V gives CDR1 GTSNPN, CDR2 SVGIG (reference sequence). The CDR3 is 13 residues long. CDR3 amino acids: CAWSLGGGQPQHF. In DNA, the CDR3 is TGTGCCTGGAGTTTGGGAGGGGGACAGCCCCAGCATTTT.